The 32 T cell receptor beta chains reported below all come from one sample, sequenced in a study of PD-1 blockade in mismatch repair-deficient tumors. Produced via immunoSEQ multiplex PCR; TCRdb's table is partial and in-frame only. Counted here are some 120,000 clones, about 90% occurring once; the ten biggest clones make up approximately 12%. The sequenced sample was peripheral blood, obtained 70 to 72 weeks after starting pembrolizumab. All receptors come from an adult with mismatch repair-deficient cancer.

CDR3 DNA: TGTGCCAGCAGCGTAGCTCCCCAGGGGGCCAAAGAGACCCAGTACTTC. Its protein product is CASSVAPQGAKETQYF. The chain carries TRBV9 and TRBJ2-5, with 8 bases aligning to TRBD1. The germline V gene has CDR1 SGDLS and CDR2 YYNGEE. V shed 0 bases, J shed 3 bases, and the junction held 7 bases outside the gene matches. This CDR3 has 16 residues.

This clone was observed a single time. The genes are TRBV28 and TRBJ2-7; the D gene could be TRBD1 or TRBD2 (5 bases each). V dropped 7 bases and J dropped 1 base, with 14 bases sitting between them. The CDR3 has 14 residues. Germline CDR1 reads MDHEN; CDR2 reads SYDVKM. The CDR3 nucleotides are TGTGCCAGCACCCTTAGGGGACCTTCCTACGAGCAGTACTTC. This translates into CASTLRGPSYEQYF.

V and J are TRBV11-3 and TRBJ2-7, with D uncertain. Trimming left V 6 bases short and J 4 bases short, with 16 bases between. The CDR3 spans 14 residues. In germline, CDR1 is SGHNT, CDR2 YENEEA. The CDR3, as DNA: TGTGCCAGCAGTGAAGACGGATCCGTTTACGAGCAGTACTTC. Amino acid sequence: CASSEDGSVYEQYF. Full variable domain (remainder filled in from reference TRBV11-3 and TRBJ2-7): EAGVVQSPRYKIIEKKQPVAFWCNPISGHNTLYWYLQNLGQGPELLIRYENEEAVDDSQLPKDRFSAERLKGVDSTLKIQPAELGDSAVYLCASSEDGSVYEQYFGPGTRLTVT.

The chain carries TRBV7-2 and TRBJ2-1, with 13 bases fitting TRBD2. The trim removed 5 bases at V and 16 bases at J, leaving 11 bases unmatched. CDR1 is SGHTA, CDR2 FQGNSA, per germline. This CDR3 contains 14 residues. In DNA, the CDR3 is TGTGCCAGCAGCACACAGACTAGCGGGAGGAATAGATTCTTC. It is translated as CASSTQTSGRNRFF.

The rearrangement joins TRBV2 to TRBJ2-3, with 8 bases that match TRBD2. Germline CDR1 SNHLY, CDR2 FYNNEI. Losses at the gene ends were 2 bases for V and 1 base for J; bases not matched to a gene: 5. The CDR3 loop spans 16 amino acids. CDR3 DNA: TGTGCCAGCAGTGAACGGGTGACTAGCGGCACAGATACGCAGTATTTT. Protein product: CASSERVTSGTDTQYF.

This chain links TRBV19 with TRBJ2-1; D is uncertain. The CDR3 totals 15 residues. Trimming stripped 1 base from V and 5 bases from J, with 12 bases between. Germline values: CDR1 LNHDA, CDR2 SQIVND (reference sequence). CDR3 residues: CASSIGTAGHNEQFF. DNA of the CDR3: TGTGCCAGTAGTATAGGGACCGCCGGTCACAATGAGCAGTTCTTC. The whole variable domain, filled in from reference TRBV19 and TRBJ2-1, reads DGGITQSPKYLFRKEGQNVTLSCEQNLNHDAMYWYRQDPGQGLRLIYYSQIVNDFQKGDIAEGYSVSREKKESFPLTVTSAQKNPTAFYLCASSIGTAGHNEQFFGPGTRLTVL.

The rearrangement joins TRBV6-6 to TRBJ2-3, with D possibly being TRBD1 or TRBD2 (9 bases each). V gave up 7 bases and J gave up 6 bases, with 20 bases separating them. Germline loops: CDR1 MNHNY, CDR2 SVGAGI (reference sequence). The CDR3 is 15 amino acids. The DNA of the CDR3 is TGTGCCAGCACCCCTAGCGGGACAGGGTCGGATACGCAGTATTTT. This codes for CASTPSGTGSDTQYF.

This rearrangement joins TRBV6-5 to TRBJ2-1; the match to TRBD2 covers 7 bases. CDR1 MNHEY and CDR2 SVGAGI come from the germline V gene. J lost 6 bases, V lost 0 bases, and 8 bases had no gene match. The CDR3 spans 16 residues. The CDR3: CASSYSWGRAPNEQFF. CDR3 bases: TGTGCCAGCAGTTACTCCTGGGGGAGGGCCCCCAATGAGCAGTTCTTC.

This sequence joins TRBV6-5 and TRBJ2-7; D gene unclear. CDR1 is MNHEY, CDR2 SVGAGI, per germline. CDR3 size: 12 residues. V was shortened by 7 bases and J by 5 bases, with 12 bases between the two germline ends. Here the CDR3 reads CASISVWDEQYF. For the CDR3, the DNA is TGTGCCAGCATCTCAGTTTGGGACGAGCAGTACTTC.

This chain uses TRBV27 with TRBJ1-1; D is unclear. CDR1 and CDR2 from the germline V gene are MNHEY and SMNVEV (reference sequence). The CDR3 is made up of 15 amino acids. Trimming left V 0 bases short and J 4 bases short, with 12 bases between. The CDR3 DNA reads TGTGCCAGCAGTTTATCGTCGACAAGCGGCACTGAAGCTTTCTTT. It translates to CASSLSSTSGTEAFF.

This clone was detected only a few times. The chain has TRBV6-5 and TRBJ1-2; D unresolved. This CDR3 has 13 amino acids. V gave up 7 bases and J gave up 4 bases, with 13 bases separating them. In germline, CDR1 is MNHEY, CDR2 SVGAGI. CDR3 nucleotides: TGTGCCAGCACCTCAGGCCGGATCTATGGCTACACCTTC. This translates into CASTSGRIYGYTF.

This clone has a single count. For the CDR3, the DNA is TGTGCCAGCAGCAAAGGTTCGGAGGGGACGGTGGACTACGAGCAGTACTTC. Translated: CASSKGSEGTVDYEQYF. The rearrangement joins TRBV21-1 to TRBJ2-7; the table names TRBD2, a call not compared with the DNA. TRBV21-1 represents a pseudogene. This CDR3 is built from 17 residues.

CDR3 region: CASSLVGGGSSGTQYF. The CDR3 DNA follows: TGTGCCAGCAGCTTAGTCGGGGGCGGAAGCTCGGGGACCCAGTACTTC. The J gene is TRBJ2-5, the V gene TRBV7-9; D is tentatively TRBD1 or TRBD2 (6 bases each). Trimming left V 1 base short and J 7 bases short, with 19 bases between. Germline assignment: CDR1 SEHNR and CDR2 FQNEAQ (reference sequence). The CDR3 runs 16 residues.

This clone was seen just once. The chain couples TRBV5-6 to TRBJ1-5, with D tentatively TRBD1 (6 bases). The CDR3 totals 13 residues. Germline-derived CDR1 and CDR2 are SGHDT and YYEEEE. The V end was cut by 4 bases, the J end by 6 bases, with 11 bases between. CDR3 residues: CASSPGQTQPQHF. Written as DNA, the CDR3 is TGTGCCAGCAGCCCTGGACAGACTCAGCCCCAGCATTTT.

V and J are TRBV5-1 and TRBJ2-2, with D perhaps TRBD1 (6 bases). The germline gives CDR1 SGHRS, CDR2 YFSETQ. The ends were cut back, 4 bases at V and 2 bases at J, with 15 bases in the middle. This CDR3 is built from 16 residues. CDR3 nucleotides: TGCGCCAGCAGCCTGGATCTACAGGGAAACACCGGGGAGCTGTTTTTT. Its translation is CASSLDLQGNTGELFF.

The chain recombines TRBV5-1 with TRBJ2-7, with D uncertain. The germline CDR1 and CDR2 sequences are SGHRS and YFSETQ. V lost 1 base to trimming and J lost 4 bases, with 12 bases between them. The CDR3 has 14 amino acids. In DNA, the CDR3 is TGCGCCAGCAGCTTGCCGTCGGCCCCATACGAGCAGTACTTC. Translated: CASSLPSAPYEQYF.

The chain recombines TRBV9 with TRBJ2-1; perhaps TRBD2 as D (7 bases). This CDR3 comprises 15 residues. The V end lost 3 bases, the J end lost 5 bases, and 15 bases lay between the germline ends. Germline V gives CDR1 SGDLS, CDR2 YYNGEE. The CDR3 DNA reads TGTGCCAGCAGCGGGGGGGGCAGCGGCAACAATGAGCAGTTCTTC. This encodes CASSGGGSGNNEQFF.

This clone appeared a single time. The chain combines TRBV10-2 with TRBJ2-7, with TRBD2 identical over 13 bases. V shed 6 bases and J 2 bases; nucleotides not matched to a gene: 16. Germline loops: CDR1 WSHSY, CDR2 SAAADI. The CDR3 is made up of 19 amino acids. In nucleotides, the CDR3 is TGCGCCAGCAGCCAGAGGACTAGCGGGAGTTTTCAGGGGACCTACGAGCAGTACTTC. Amino acid sequence: CASSQRTSGSFQGTYEQYF.

A single count supports this clone. The CDR3 DNA reads as TGTGCCAGCAGTAAGATCCTCAGGGACAACTCCTACGAGCAGTACTTC. Its translation is CASSKILRDNSYEQYF. This chain links TRBV28 with TRBJ2-7; TRBD1 is a possible D gene (6 bases). Trimming left V 5 bases short and J 0 bases short, with 17 bases between. The CDR3 extends over 16 amino acids. Germline V gene lookup returns CDR1 MDHEN and CDR2 SYDVKM.

The genes are TRBV6-1 and TRBJ1-1; 8 bases map to TRBD1. From germline, CDR1 is MNHNS and CDR2 SASEGT. The ends lost 7 bases at V and 7 bases at J; junction bases unmatched: 2. CDR3 length: 11 residues. The DNA for the CDR3 is TGTGCCAGCACCAGGGGGCTTGAAGCTTTCTTT. Translation gives CASTRGLEAFF.

A few counts support this clone. The rearrangement uses TRBV4-1 and TRBJ2-4; 8 nucleotides line up with TRBD1. The CDR3 is 14 amino acids. V was pared by 4 bases and J by 8 bases, with 7 bases of the junction left unmatched. Germline values: CDR1 MGHRA, CDR2 YSYEKL. The CDR3 protein is CASSPRTGRYIQYF. As DNA, the CDR3 is TGCGCCAGCAGCCCTAGGACAGGGCGGTACATTCAGTACTTC.

This sequence joins TRBV5-6 and TRBJ2-7, with 10 bases matching TRBD2. J gave up 2 bases and V 7 bases, and 6 bases lay outside the gene matches. The CDR3 has 14 residues. Germline assignment: CDR1 SGHDT and CDR2 YYEEEE. CDR3 amino acids: CASSTSGRAYEQYF. In DNA form, the CDR3 reads TGTGCCAGCTCGACCAGCGGGAGGGCCTACGAGCAGTACTTC.

The CDR3 reads CASSEGPLTEAFF. DNA for the CDR3: TGTGCCAGCAGTGAGGGCCCCCTTACTGAAGCTTTCTTT. The chain combines TRBV25-1 with TRBJ1-1; D not resolved. Germline V gene sequence: CDR1 MGHDK, CDR2 SYGVNS. V gave up 3 bases and J gave up 5 bases, with 10 bases separating them. The CDR3 totals 13 residues.

J is TRBJ2-1 and V is TRBV7-2; no firm D call. Trimming shortened V by 2 bases and J by 2 bases, and 1 base separated the two germline ends. Germline V gives CDR1 SGHTA, CDR2 FQGNSA. The CDR3 is 12 residues long. Here the CDR3 reads CASSLPYNEQFF. The DNA of the CDR3 is TGTGCCAGCAGCTTACCCTACAATGAGCAGTTCTTC.

This chain uses TRBV27 with TRBJ2-7, with 7 nucleotides matching TRBD1. V gave up 5 bases and J gave up 5 bases; unmatched junction bases: 15. The CDR3 loop spans 16 amino acids. Germline V gene lookup returns CDR1 MNHEY and CDR2 SMNVEV (reference sequence). The CDR3 is CASSLVHRDRVHEQYF. DNA for the CDR3: TGTGCCAGCAGTCTTGTACACCGGGACAGAGTCCACGAGCAGTACTTC.

Here the CDR3 DNA reads TGTGCCAGCAGTTACTCGACGAGGGGACAAGGGGAGACCCAGTACTTC. Residues: CASSYSTRGQGETQYF. V is TRBV6-5 and J is TRBJ2-5, with D perhaps matching TRBD1 (6 bases). V was trimmed by 0 bases and J by 5 bases, leaving 16 bases between them. CDR3 length: 16 amino acids. The germline gives CDR1 MNHEY, CDR2 SVGAGI.

V is TRBV10-2 and J is TRBJ2-7; the D call may be TRBD1 or TRBD2 (5 bases each). CDR1 and CDR2 from the germline V gene are WSHSY and SAAADI. The CDR3 consists of 14 residues. The V end lost 4 bases, the J end lost 4 bases, and 14 bases lay between the germline ends. CDR3 sequence (DNA): TGCGCCAGCAGTGGTTCGGGGACGACGTACGAGCAGTACTTC. This gives the protein CASSGSGTTYEQYF.

The CDR3, as DNA: TGTGCCAGCAGCGTACGGCTCACAGATACGCAGTATTTT. It codes for CASSVRLTDTQYF. This sequence joins TRBV9 and TRBJ2-3, with unresolved D. Trimming took 1 base from V and 2 from J, leaving 5 bases between them. This CDR3 region has 13 residues. CDR1 and CDR2 from the germline V gene are SGDLS and YYNGEE.

Details on this clone: At one end the junction does not follow the germline gene, possibly because of a read error. This chain connects TRBV7-9 to TRBJ2-7; TRBD1 agrees at 10 bases. Germline loops: CDR1 SEHNR, CDR2 FQNEAQ (reference sequence). CDR3 size: 15 residues. The CDR3 spells CASSQERGQGLEQYF. In DNA, the CDR3 is TGCGCCAGCAGCCAAGAAAGGGGACAGGGGCTCGAGCAGTACTTC.

The genes are TRBV13 and TRBJ1-2, with no clear D. Trimming cost V 4 bases and J 7 bases, with 7 bases left between them. This CDR3 has 11 residues. Germline values: CDR1 PRHDT, CDR2 FYEKMQ (reference sequence). CDR3 in DNA: TGTGCCAGCAGCTGGCGCGGTGGCTACACCTTC. It specifies CASSWRGGYTF.

The rearrangement uses TRBV5-5 and TRBJ2-3, with 9 bases that match TRBD2. The J segment lost 4 bases and the V segment lost 5 bases, leaving 5 bases of the junction unmatched. This CDR3 contains 14 residues. CDR1 SGHKS and CDR2 YYEKEE come from the germline V gene (reference sequence). CDR3 residues: CASSSGTSSDTQYF. The CDR3 DNA follows: TGTGCCAGCAGTTCCGGGACTAGCTCAGATACGCAGTATTTT. The full variable domain, completed using reference TRBV5-5 and TRBJ2-3, is DAGVTQSPTHLIKTRGQQVTLRCSPISGHKSVSWYQQVLGQGPQFIFQYYEKEERGRGNFPDRFSARQFPNYSSELNVNALLLGDSALYLCASSSGTSSDTQYFGPGTRLTVL.

This rearrangement joins TRBV27 to TRBJ2-7, with 7 bases aligning to TRBD1. In germline, CDR1 is MNHEY, CDR2 SMNVEV (reference sequence). Losses at the gene ends were 0 bases for V and 2 bases for J; bases not matched to a gene: 7. The CDR3 totals 16 residues. The CDR3 DNA sequence: TGTGCCAGCAGTTTATCAGCCGGACAGGTAACCTACGAGCAGTACTTC. It codes for CASSLSAGQVTYEQYF.